A selection of T cell receptor beta chains follows, all from one sample in a study of post-analysis software for immune sequencing data. TCRdb ran MiXCR on the PCR reads and lists one entry per CDR3 protein. The sample records 820,000 or so distinct CDR3 sequences, roughly 50% being singletons. The sequenced sample was blood. The receptors shown here come from a girl aged 5-17 years with multiple sclerosis. CDR3s include the opening cysteine and the closing phenylalanine or tryptophan. Each record gives: clone size, V gene, D gene, J gene, CDR3 DNA, CDR3 protein. A D gene is named only where the DNA matches it firmly. Clone size is given for some rows only: seen once, a few or many times, or a class if the clone is expanded.

size: -; V: TRBV4-1; D: -; J: TRBJ2-2; DNA: TGCGCCAGCAGCCAAGGCTTTGCGGCAGGTCAGGCCGGGGAGCTGTTTTTT; CDR3: CASSQGFAAGQAGELFF
size: -; V: TRBV10-2; D: -; J: TRBJ2-7; DNA: TGCGCCAGTAGGGGGGCGAGCTCCTACGAGCAGTACTTC; CDR3: CASRGASSYEQYF
size: -; V: TRBV12-3/TRBV12-4; D: -; J: TRBJ2-7; DNA: TGTGCCAGCAGTTTAGACAGGGCCCACGAGCAGTACTTC; CDR3: CASSLDRAHEQYF
size: few; V: TRBV20-1; D: -; J: TRBJ2-1; DNA: TGCAGTGCTAGAGATCGCCTCGTGGGTGAGCAGTTCTTC; CDR3: CSARDRLVGEQFF
size: -; V: TRBV12-3/TRBV12-4; D: -; J: TRBJ2-4; DNA: TGTGCCAGCAGTTTGTTGGTTTCCAAAAACATTCAGTACTTC; CDR3: CASSLLVSKNIQYF
size: few; V: TRBV5-1; D: -; J: TRBJ2-6; DNA: TGCGCCAGCACTCGGAGCCGGCTGGCGTCTGGGGCCAACGTCCTGACTTTC; CDR3: CASTRSRLASGANVLTF
size: few; V: TRBV27; D: -; J: TRBJ2-3; DNA: TGTGCCAGCAGTCCCTACACCCTGGATACGCAGTATTTT; CDR3: CASSPYTLDTQYF
size: few; V: TRBV5-1; D: -; J: TRBJ1-1; DNA: TGCGCCAGCAGCTATTCTGGTGAAGCTTTCTTT; CDR3: CASSYSGEAFF
size: few; V: TRBV12-3/TRBV12-4; D: -; J: TRBJ1-5; DNA: TGTGCCGGCAGGGTCCGGGACGGGGACCAGCCCCAGCATTTT; CDR3: CAGRVRDGDQPQHF
size: few; V: TRBV9; D: TRBD1; J: TRBJ2-7; DNA: TGTGCCAGCAGCGTCACAGGGGGCACCTACAATGAGCAGTACTTC; CDR3: CASSVTGGTYNEQYF
size: -; V: TRBV29-1; D: TRBD2; J: TRBJ2-1; DNA: TGCAGCACCGGGGAGCGGGGGCTACCCTACAATGAGCAGTTCTTC; CDR3: CSTGERGLPYNEQFF
size: few; V: TRBV6-5; D: TRBD1; J: TRBJ1-6; DNA: TGTGCCAGCAGTATCGGGACAGGCCATTCACCCCTCCACTTT; CDR3: CASSIGTGHSPLHF
size: -; V: TRBV5-1; D: -; J: TRBJ2-5; DNA: TGCGCCAGCAGCTGGACAGCCAACCAAGAGACCCAGTACTTC; CDR3: CASSWTANQETQYF
size: -; V: TRBV5-1; D: -; J: TRBJ2-7; DNA: TGCGCCAGCAGCTTGCCAAACTCCCAAAGCTCCTACGAGCAGTACTTC; CDR3: CASSLPNSQSSYEQYF
size: -; V: TRBV7-8; D: TRBD2; J: TRBJ2-3; DNA: TGTGCCAGCAGCTCCCCAGGGACTAGCGGGACAGTGAGCACAGATACGCAGTATTTT; CDR3: CASSSPGTSGTVSTDTQYF
size: few; V: TRBV20-1; D: -; J: TRBJ2-4; DNA: TGCAGTGCTAGAGCACCGGCAGGGTGGGCCAAAAACATTCAGTACTTC; CDR3: CSARAPAGWAKNIQYF
size: -; V: TRBV7-3; D: TRBD1; J: TRBJ2-1; DNA: TGTGCCAGCAGCTACACAGGGGATGAGCAGTTCTTC; CDR3: CASSYTGDEQFF
size: few; V: TRBV12-5; D: TRBD1; J: TRBJ2-5; DNA: TGTGCTAGTGGTTTGGAACCGACAGGGGAGGTTTCGGTGGGGACCCAGTACTTC; CDR3: CASGLEPTGEVSVGTQYF
size: -; V: TRBV13; D: TRBD2; J: TRBJ2-1; DNA: TGTGCCAGCAGCTCCCTACTAGCGCAGAGCTCCTACAATGAGCAGTTCTTC; CDR3: CASSSLLAQSSYNEQFF
size: -; V: TRBV5-1; D: TRBD1; J: TRBJ1-2; DNA: TGCGCCAGCAGCCCCCTGGCAGGGGGCAGCTATGGCTACACCTTC; CDR3: CASSPLAGGSYGYTF
size: few; V: TRBV29-1; D: TRBD2; J: TRBJ2-7; DNA: TGCAGCGTGGGGGGACTAGGAAACGAGCAGTACTTC; CDR3: CSVGGLGNEQYF
size: few; V: TRBV6-5; D: -; J: TRBJ1-1; DNA: TGTGCCAGCAGTCACACCGGAAGGGGCACTGAAGCTTTCTTT; CDR3: CASSHTGRGTEAFF
size: -; V: TRBV2; D: TRBD2; J: TRBJ2-5; DNA: TGTGCCAGCAGTCCCCGGAGCGGGGTCCAAGAGACCCAGTACTTC; CDR3: CASSPRSGVQETQYF